Listed below are T cell receptor beta chains from one sample, sequenced in a study of PD-L1 blockade in urothelial cancer. Here immunoSEQ multiplex PCR was the method, and the copy in TCRdb shows in-frame clones only, minus some. Altogether under 70,000 clones are present, 75% to 90% being singletons, with the ten largest covering around 1.5%. The sample was PBMCs, taken around atezolizumab (anti-PD-L1) treatment. The receptors here all came from a man between 65 and 80 years old with urothelial cancer. Each CDR3 is given with its conserved first and last residue. D genes are given only for firm matches. The size field is filled for only some rows; it gives once, few, many or a size class.

d_call,v_call,clone_size,j_call,cdr3_nt,cdr3_aa
TRBD2,TRBV5-1,-,TRBJ2-1,TGCGCCAGCAGCCTCAGGACTAGCGGAGGGTACAATGAGCAGTTCTTC,CASSLRTSGGYNEQFF
-,TRBV5-1,few,TRBJ2-2,TGCGCCAGCAGCCCCAGACAGAATCCGAACACCGGGGAGCTGTTTTTT,CASSPRQNPNTGELFF
-,TRBV10-3,once,TRBJ2-1,TGTGCCATCAGCACGGAGGCGGATCTGCAGTTCTTC,CAISTEADLQFF
-,TRBV7-2,-,TRBJ2-3,TGTGCCAGCAGCTTAAGCCAGGGTACAGATACGCAGTATTTT,CASSLSQGTDTQYF
TRBD1,TRBV9,-,TRBJ2-3,TGTGCCAGCAGCACTGGACAGGGGAGCACAGATACGCAGTATTTT,CASSTGQGSTDTQYF
TRBD2,TRBV29-1,once,TRBJ2-1,TGCAGCGTTGATCAAGCGGGAGGGAATGAGCAGTTCTTC,CSVDQAGGNEQFF
TRBD2,TRBV5-4,-,TRBJ2-1,TGTGCCAGCACCCTAGCGGGGACCCCCAATGAGCAGTTCTTC,CASTLAGTPNEQFF
-,TRBV9,once,TRBJ1-1,TGTGCCAGCAGCGAACAGACGAACACTGAAGCTTTCTTT,CASSEQTNTEAFF
TRBD1,TRBV19,-,TRBJ1-2,TGTGCCAGTAGTATAGGACCACAGGGGAGGTTTATCTATGGCTACACCTTC,CASSIGPQGRFIYGYTF
-,TRBV7-9,-,TRBJ1-1,TGTGCCAGCAGCTTAGCAGTAGGGGACACTGAAGCTTTCTTT,CASSLAVGDTEAFF
-,TRBV10-3,-,TRBJ2-7,TGTGCCATCAGTGATTTAGCGTCGGGCGCCTACGAGCAGTACTTC,CAISDLASGAYEQYF
TRBD1,TRBV5-6,-,TRBJ2-5,TGTGCCAGCAGCTTGCTTCAGGGGGCGTTTGAGACCCAGTACTTC,CASSLLQGAFETQYF
-,TRBV5-1,-,TRBJ2-1,TGCGCCAGCAGCTTGGAATCAAGGAGCTCCTACAATGAGCAGTTCTTC,CASSLESRSSYNEQFF
TRBD1,TRBV6-1,-,TRBJ2-6,TGTGCCAGCAGCCAGGGGGCTGGGGCCAACGTCCTGACTTTC,CASSQGAGANVLTF
TRBD2,TRBV10-3,-,TRBJ2-2,TGTGCCACGCGGGAGGGGGACACCGGGGAGCTGTTTTTT,CATREGDTGELFF
-,TRBV28,-,TRBJ1-2,TGTGCCAGCAGGGACTCCAACTATGGCTACACCTTC,CASRDSNYGYTF
-,TRBV7-3,once,TRBJ2-3,TGTGCCAGCAGCAGTACTAGCACAGATACGCAGTATTTT,CASSSTSTDTQYF
TRBD2,TRBV28,few,TRBJ2-7,TGTGCCAGCAGTCCCGCCCTAGCGGAGACCTACGAGCAGTACTTC,CASSPALAETYEQYF
TRBD2,TRBV7-9,-,TRBJ2-1,TGTGCCAGCAGCCTCCCTGCCGGGACTAGTGGCAATGAGCAGTTCTTC,CASSLPAGTSGNEQFF
TRBD1,TRBV6-5,-,TRBJ2-7,TGTGCCAGCAGTTCGACGGGGACAGGGAAACTCGAGCAGTACTTC,CASSSTGTGKLEQYF
-,TRBV19,-,TRBJ2-1,TGTGCCACCGCCGGGACACCCCAAAGTAGGGGTGAGCAGTTCTTC,CATAGTPQSRGEQFF
TRBD2,TRBV19,-,TRBJ2-7,TGTGCCAGTAGTAGAAGCGGGAGACGCGACGAGCAGTACTTC,CASSRSGRRDEQYF
-,TRBV6-4,-,TRBJ2-1,TGTGCCAGCAGTGAGACTCGGGGTGATGAGCAGTTCTTC,CASSETRGDEQFF
-,TRBV7-7,-,TRBJ2-2,TGTGCTAGCAGCTTAAGCCCGTCCGGGGAGCTGTTTTTT,CASSLSPSGELFF
TRBD2,TRBV5-6,many,TRBJ2-1,TGTGCCAGCAGCTTGGGACTAGCGGGCAATGAGCAGTTCTTC,CASSLGLAGNEQFF
TRBD1,TRBV5-1,-,TRBJ1-1,TGCGCCAGCAGCTTCGACAGGGAAGTCACTGAAGCTTTCTTT,CASSFDREVTEAFF
-,TRBV2,-,TRBJ1-2,TGTGCCAGCAGGGAGAGGACAGCAAACTATGGCTACACCTTC,CASRERTANYGYTF
TRBD1,TRBV9,once,TRBJ1-3,TGTGCCAGCAGCGTTCGACAGGGGGGAAACACCATATATTTT,CASSVRQGGNTIYF
-,TRBV4-1,-,TRBJ1-2,TGCGCCAGCAGCCAAGAGGCGGGGGCCATCTATGGCTACACCTTC,CASSQEAGAIYGYTF
TRBD1,TRBV10-3,-,TRBJ1-4,TGTGCCATCAGTGAAGGCGGGACAGGGTTTGAAAAACTGTTTTTT,CAISEGGTGFEKLFF
TRBD1,TRBV27,few,TRBJ2-5,TGTGCCAGCACTATCAGGACAGGGCAAGAGACCCAGTACTTC,CASTIRTGQETQYF
-,TRBV25-1,-,TRBJ1-5,TGTGCCAGCAGTGGCTCAGGGAATCAGCCCCAGCATTTT,CASSGSGNQPQHF
TRBD1,TRBV5-1,-,TRBJ2-4,TGCGCCAGCAGCGTAGACAGGGGGTCGGGTTCGGGGAACAAAAACATTCAGTACTTC,CASSVDRGSGSGNKNIQYF
-,TRBV28,-,TRBJ1-1,TGTGCCAGCAGTTTCATGAACACTGAAGCTTTCTTT,CASSFMNTEAFF
TRBD1,TRBV4-3,-,TRBJ2-5,TGCGCCAGCAGCCAAGATGGGACAGGGGCAGAGACCCAGTACTTC,CASSQDGTGAETQYF
-,TRBV9,-,TRBJ2-3,TGTGCCAGCAGCGTACTCAGCGGAGGCACAGATACGCAGTATTTT,CASSVLSGGTDTQYF
TRBD1,TRBV7-3,-,TRBJ2-5,TGTGCCAGCAGCTTAGACAGGGCCAAGACCCAGTACTTC,CASSLDRAKTQYF
TRBD1,TRBV2,-,TRBJ2-7,TGTGCCAGCGACAGGGAAACCTACGAGCAGTACTTC,CASDRETYEQYF
-,TRBV6-5,-,TRBJ1-4,TGTGCCGCCGCCGTGACAGCAACTAATGAAAAACTGTTTTTT,CAAAVTATNEKLFF
-,TRBV4-3,-,TRBJ2-2,TGCGCCAGCAGCCAAGATAACAGGGAGGGCACCGGGGAGCTGTTTTTT,CASSQDNREGTGELFF
TRBD2,TRBV19,-,TRBJ2-7,TGTGCCAGTAGTTCCCGACTAGCGGGAGAAGTTAACGAGCAGTACTTC,CASSSRLAGEVNEQYF
-,TRBV6-1,few,TRBJ1-1,TGTGCCAGCAGTGGGACAGACAACACTGAAGCTTTCTTT,CASSGTDNTEAFF
-,TRBV18,-,TRBJ1-1,TGTGCCAGCTCACCCTTTGTGGGTTCTTCGGGTACTGAAGCTTTCTTT,CASSPFVGSSGTEAFF
TRBD1,TRBV19,-,TRBJ2-2,TGTGCCAGTAGTACTAAAAGACAGGGGGCTAACACCGGGGAGCTGTTTTTT,CASSTKRQGANTGELFF
-,TRBV7-9,-,TRBJ1-5,TGTGCCAGCAGCTTACAGGGAATCAGTCAGCCCCAGCATTTT,CASSLQGISQPQHF
TRBD1,TRBV6-5,-,TRBJ1-2,TGTGCCAGCAGTTACTGGGACAGAGGGGTCGACTACACCTTC,CASSYWDRGVDYTF
-,TRBV29-1,few,TRBJ1-5,TGCAGCGTTGGAGACAACTATCAGCCCCAGCATTTT,CSVGDNYQPQHF
-,TRBV19,once,TRBJ2-7,TGTGCCAGTAGTAACCAGGGCACTACAGGTGAGGACGAGCAGTACTTC,CASSNQGTTGEDEQYF
TRBD1,TRBV2,few,TRBJ1-1,TGTGCCAGCAAACCGGGACAGCAAAACACTGAAGCTTTCTTT,CASKPGQQNTEAFF
TRBD1,TRBV7-9,-,TRBJ1-4,TGTGCCAGCAGCTTCGGGACAGGGGAAAAGAAACTGTTTTTT,CASSFGTGEKKLFF
TRBD2,TRBV19,few,TRBJ2-7,TGTGCCAGTAAAGTAGCGGGAGACAGCGAGCAGTACTTC,CASKVAGDSEQYF
TRBD2,TRBV10-3,-,TRBJ2-2,TGTGCCACTAGCGGGAGGGCCGTGGACACCGGGGAGCTGTTTTTT,CATSGRAVDTGELFF
-,TRBV4-3,-,TRBJ2-5,TGCGCCAGCAGCCAGGGCCTCCAAGAGACCCAGTACTTC,CASSQGLQETQYF
-,TRBV6-6,-,TRBJ2-1,TGTGCCAGCAGTTACAGGGGGAACGCCTACAATGAGCAGTTCTTC,CASSYRGNAYNEQFF
TRBD2,TRBV5-1,-,TRBJ2-7,TGCGCCAGCAGCTTGGATAGCGGGTACGAGCAGTACTTC,CASSLDSGYEQYF
-,TRBV5-1,-,TRBJ1-2,TGCGCCAGCAGCTTGGACTACCCCGACGGAAACTATGGCTACACCTTC,CASSLDYPDGNYGYTF
TRBD1,TRBV6-6,-,TRBJ1-2,TGTGCCAGCTTAGCAGGGGGCTCTGGCTACACCTTC,CASLAGGSGYTF